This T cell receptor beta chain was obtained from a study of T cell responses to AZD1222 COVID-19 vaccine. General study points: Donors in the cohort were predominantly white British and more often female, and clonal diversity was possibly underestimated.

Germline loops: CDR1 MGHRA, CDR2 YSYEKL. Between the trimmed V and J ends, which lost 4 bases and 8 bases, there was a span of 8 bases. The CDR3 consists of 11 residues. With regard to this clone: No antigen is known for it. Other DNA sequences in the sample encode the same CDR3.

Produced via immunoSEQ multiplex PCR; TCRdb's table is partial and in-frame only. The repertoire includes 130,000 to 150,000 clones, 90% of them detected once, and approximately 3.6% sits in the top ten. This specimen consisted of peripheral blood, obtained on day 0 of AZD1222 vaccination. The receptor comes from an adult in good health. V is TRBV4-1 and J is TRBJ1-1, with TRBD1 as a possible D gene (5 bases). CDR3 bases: TGCGCCAGCAGCCCTGGGGGGGAAGCTTTCTTT. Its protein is CASSPGGEAFF.